A single sample is the source of the 23 T cell receptor beta chains below, sequenced in a study of T cell responses to AZD1222 COVID-19 vaccine (dated by TCRdb to the early 2020s). The sample's time point label is to be understood as: baseline before first vaccination. Read against the paper, the sample's treatment or condition label means: meningococcal conjugate vaccine given as trial control. Libraries were made using the immunoSEQ multiplex PCR assay. In TCRdb, the immuneACCESS table is reduced to in-frame sequences with V and J assigned. These tables do not hold every clone; where another copy was compared, an unresolved V gene accounts for under half, and the others remain unexplained. The sample includes around 70,000 clones, with around 74% observed a single time. The top ten clones comprise roughly 25% of the sample. The sequencing used peripheral blood, collected on day 0 of MenACWY control vaccination. The receptor set was obtained from an adult in good health.

The chain uses TRBV21-1 and TRBJ1-5; the table's D gene call, TRBD1, was not cross checked with the DNA. TRBV21-1 is designated a pseudogene. This CDR3 has 15 residues. The CDR3 nucleotides are TGTGCCAGCAGCAAGTTACAGGGGAAAGGACAGCCCCAGCATTTT. Its protein product is CASSKLQGKGQPQHF.

The J gene is TRBJ1-2, the V gene TRBV19; D call uncertain. With 9 bases removed from V and 0 bases from J, the gap between germline ends came to 8 bases. CDR3 length: 12 amino acids. Germline V CDR1 and CDR2: LNHDA, SQIVND (reference sequence). CDR3 region: CASGPPNYGYTF. In DNA, the CDR3 is TGTGCCAGCGGACCCCCTAACTATGGCTACACCTTC.

This chain joins TRBV7-9 and TRBJ2-2, with 8 bases aligning to TRBD1. The germline CDR1 and CDR2 sequences are SEHNR and FQNEAQ (reference sequence). Trimming took 1 base from V and 1 from J; bases not matched to a gene: 5. The CDR3 covers 17 residues. CDR3 DNA: TGTGCCAGCAGCTTAGGGCAGGGGGCGCAGAACACCGGGGAGCTGTTTTTT. Translated: CASSLGQGAQNTGELFF.

The chain combines TRBV7-2 with TRBJ2-1; TRBD2 matches 13 bases. Germline CDR1 reads SGHTA; CDR2 reads FQGNSA. The CDR3 loop spans 15 amino acids. V lost 5 bases and J lost 8; bases outside the gene matches: 6. In DNA, the CDR3 is TGTGCCAGCAGCCTAACTAGCGGGGGGGCCGATGAGCAGTTCTTC. This translates into CASSLTSGGADEQFF.

The chain has TRBV5-1 and TRBJ2-7; the match to TRBD2 covers 8 bases. Looked up from germline, CDR1 is SGHRS and CDR2 is YFSETQ. This CDR3 contains 14 residues. Losses at the gene ends were 3 bases for V and 1 base for J; bases not matched to a gene: 3. DNA for the CDR3: TGCGCCAGCAGCTCAGCGGGAGTGTCCTACGAGCAGTACTTC. Translation gives CASSSAGVSYEQYF.

This rearrangement joins TRBV11-2 to TRBJ2-7; TRBD1 is a possible D gene (5 bases). Germline V gene sequence: CDR1 SGHAT, CDR2 FQNNGV. The CDR3 has 13 residues. V was cut by 0 bases and J by 7 bases, with 10 bases left in between. Written as DNA, the CDR3 is TGTGCCAGCAGCTTAGAGGCAGGGCTAGAGCAGTACTTC. Protein: CASSLEAGLEQYF.

This clone was seen just once. CDR3 sequence (DNA): TGTGCCAGCAGCCGGCGGACAGGGAGGGACACTGAAGCTTTCTTT. This gives the protein CASSRRTGRDTEAFF. This rearrangement joins TRBV14 to TRBJ1-1; 8 bases fit TRBD1. CDR1 SGHDN and CDR2 FVKESK come from the germline V gene. CDR3 length equals 15 residues. Trimming cost V 4 bases and J 3 bases; bases outside gene matches: 7.

The chain recombines TRBV28 with TRBJ1-3, with D possibly being TRBD1 (5 bases). From germline, CDR1 is MDHEN and CDR2 SYDVKM. Trimming stripped 8 bases from V and 7 bases from J, with 6 bases between. This CDR3 is built from 10 residues. CDR3 coding DNA: TGTGCCAGCGGGGGGAACACCATATATTTT. This encodes CASGGNTIYF.

The chain couples TRBV6-2 or TRBV6-3 to TRBJ1-2; D might be TRBD1 (5 bases). CDR3 length: 16 residues. Trimming removed 5 bases from V and 6 bases from J, with 22 bases in between. Germline values: CDR1 MNHEY, CDR2 SVGEGT. CDR3 nucleotides: TGTGCCAGCAGTCCAAACCCCCGGACATTGTCGAATGGCTACACCTTC. This encodes CASSPNPRTLSNGYTF.

The CDR3 DNA follows: TGTGCCAGCAGCTTGGCCGTGGGGGGCGCAGACTATGGCTACACCTTC. As protein: CASSLAVGGADYGYTF. The chain carries TRBV5-6 and TRBJ1-2; TRBD1 might be the D (6 bases). Per germline, CDR1 SGHDT and CDR2 YYEEEE. The CDR3 covers 16 residues. The ends were cut back, 0 bases at V and 3 bases at J, with 15 bases in the middle. Full variable domain (rest looked up from reference TRBV5-6 and TRBJ1-2): DAGVTQSPTHLIKTRGQQVTLRCSPKSGHDTVSWYQQALGQGPQFIFQYYEEEERQRGNFPDRFSGHQFPNYSSELNVNALLLGDSALYLCASSLAVGGADYGYTFGSGTRLTVV.

The gene calls are TRBV6-5 and TRBJ1-1; D remains ambiguous. Trimming cost V 0 bases and J 4 bases, with 12 bases left between them. The CDR3 is 15 amino acids. From germline, CDR1 is MNHEY and CDR2 SVGAGI. The CDR3 loop reads CASSYSTGRGTEAFF. The DNA for the CDR3 is TGTGCCAGCAGTTACTCGACTGGGCGGGGCACTGAAGCTTTCTTT.

The CDR3 spells CASYKGLAHNEQFF. CDR3 bases: TGTGCCAGCTATAAGGGACTAGCACACAATGAGCAGTTCTTC. The chain links TRBV2 to TRBJ2-1, with 9 bases matching TRBD2. The length of the CDR3 is 14 residues. CDR1 and CDR2 from the germline V gene are SNHLY and FYNNEI. J lost 5 bases, V lost 8 bases, and 7 bases had no gene match.

This rearrangement joins TRBV14 to TRBJ2-2; D might be TRBD2 (5 bases). The CDR3 totals 13 residues. Deletions cut 3 bases from V and 4 bases from J, with 6 bases between. Germline assignment: CDR1 SGHDN and CDR2 FVKESK. The CDR3 reads CASSHRGTGELFF. The DNA of the CDR3 is TGTGCCAGCAGCCATCGGGGCACCGGGGAGCTGTTTTTT.

This clone appeared once. The chain employs TRBV6-2 or TRBV6-3 and TRBJ2-3; 7 bases agree with TRBD2. The CDR3 runs to 16 residues. Trimming took 1 base from V and 4 from J; bases not matched to a gene: 8. CDR1 and CDR2 from the germline V gene are MNHEY and SVGEGT. DNA of the CDR3: TGTGCCAGCAGTTACTTCGCGACTAGCCGGTCAGATACGCAGTATTTT. Amino acid sequence: CASSYFATSRSDTQYF.

The CDR3 spells CASSDSWSNYGYTF. CDR3 nucleotide sequence: TGTGCCAGCAGTGACAGTTGGAGTAACTATGGCTACACCTTC. The chain combines TRBV28 with TRBJ1-2, with TRBD1 as a possible D gene (5 bases). Trimming shortened V by 5 bases and J by 1 base, and 11 bases separated the two germline ends. There are 14 residues in the CDR3. Per the germline V gene, CDR1 is MDHEN and CDR2 is SYDVKM.

The CDR3 sequence: CASSQLSFPYEQYF. CDR3 coding DNA: TGTGCCAGCAGCCAGCTCTCCTTCCCCTACGAGCAGTACTTC. The genes are TRBV14 and TRBJ2-7, with no clear D. CDR1 is SGHDN and CDR2 is FVKESK in the germline V gene. The CDR3 is 14 amino acids. With 3 bases removed from V and 2 bases from J, the gap between germline ends came to 11 bases.

The V call is TRBV5-4, the J call TRBJ1-2, with 7 bases lining up with TRBD1. This CDR3 comprises 13 residues. Trimming cost V 2 bases and J 8 bases; bases outside gene matches: 6. CDR1 is SGHNT and CDR2 is YYREEE in the germline V gene (reference sequence). The CDR3 region is CASSLGQADGYTF. In DNA form, the CDR3 reads TGTGCCAGCAGCTTAGGACAGGCGGACGGCTACACCTTC. The entire variable domain, with the rest obtained from reference TRBV5-4 and TRBJ1-2, is as follows: ETGVTQSPTHLIKTRGQQVTLRCSSQSGHNTVSWYQQALGQGPQFIFQYYREEENGRGNFPPRFSGLQFPNYSSELNVNALELDDSALYLCASSLGQADGYTFGSGTRLTVV.

The chain carries TRBV4-1 and TRBJ1-3, with 8 nucleotides matching TRBD1. V was pared by 2 bases and J by 6 bases, with 6 bases of the junction left unmatched. The V gene's germline CDR1 is MGHRA and CDR2 YSYEKL. This CDR3 spans 15 amino acids. CDR3 bases: TGCGCCAGCAGCCAACCTCAGGACAGGGTAAACACCATATATTTT. Translation: CASSQPQDRVNTIYF.

The CDR3 loop is CASSPGRYSNQPQHF. DNA for the CDR3: TGTGCCAGCAGTCCCGGACGGTATAGCAATCAGCCCCAGCATTTT. The chain uses TRBV27 and TRBJ1-5, with D uncertain. V lost 5 bases, J lost 0 bases, and 11 bases lay in between. This CDR3 has 15 amino acids. From germline, CDR1 is MNHEY and CDR2 SMNVEV (reference sequence).

V is TRBV5-1 and J is TRBJ1-6; no firm D call. The germline V gene has CDR1 SGHRS and CDR2 YFSETQ. V was clipped by 0 bases and J by 5 bases, with 6 bases between them. This CDR3 is built from 14 residues. The CDR3 region has the DNA TGCGCCAGCAGCTTGGATGCCAATAATTCACCCCTCCACTTT. Encoded protein: CASSLDANNSPLHF.

The chain recombines TRBV19 with TRBJ1-3; D possibly corresponds to TRBD1 (6 bases). The V gene's germline CDR1 is LNHDA and CDR2 SQIVND (reference sequence). V was trimmed by 5 bases and J by 9 bases, leaving 23 bases between them. This CDR3 region has 16 residues. CDR3 protein: CASSDLRDIGEGTIYF. The CDR3 nucleotides read TGTGCCAGTAGTGACCTCCGGGACATTGGTGAAGGCACCATATATTTT.

V gene TRBV2 combines with J gene TRBJ1-5; D gene uncertain. Germline V gives CDR1 SNHLY, CDR2 FYNNEI. The CDR3 is made up of 15 amino acids. V was trimmed by 7 bases and J by 0 bases, leaving 13 bases between them. CDR3 sequence (DNA): TGTGCCAGCAAGCCAGGCCGTTATAGCAATCAGCCCCAGCATTTT. It encodes CASKPGRYSNQPQHF. Full variable domain (remainder filled in from reference TRBV2 and TRBJ1-5): EPEVTQTPSHQVTQMGQEVILRCVPISNHLYFYWYRQILGQKVEFLVSFYNNEISEKSEIFDDQFSVERPDGSNFTLKIRSTKLEDSAMYFCASKPGRYSNQPQHFGDGTRLSIL.

This chain uses TRBV29-1 with TRBJ1-1; 8 nucleotides line up with TRBD1. Germline V gives CDR1 SQVTM, CDR2 ANQGSEA. Germline trimming cut 4 bases from V and 5 bases from J; bases unmatched to any gene: 3. The CDR3 consists of 12 residues. The CDR3 spells CSVGTGGTEAFF. CDR3 DNA sequence: TGCAGCGTTGGAACAGGGGGGACTGAAGCTTTCTTT.